This T cell receptor beta chain was profiled in a study of T cell responses to AZD1222 COVID-19 vaccine. This table comes from immunoSEQ multiplex PCR, and its TCRdb copy is limited to in-frame clones, with some not included. The repertoire has about 120,000 clones, about 94% of them found once; the top ten carry approximately 2.8%. Second doses were pooled across both intervals (about 4 or about 12 weeks). Turning to this clone: The target antigen is unknown.

CDR3 length: 14 residues. Trimming took off 2 bases at V and 2 bases at J, with 9 bases between the two ends. In germline, CDR1 is SGHAT, CDR2 FQNNGV. General observations from the study: The study found vaccine-associated CD4 TCRs spanning spike, dominant at 160-218 and 743-854. Variant regions that are unmutated are reportedly the target of nearly half of spike-specific TCRs.

This chain links TRBV11-2 with TRBJ2-5, with no clear D. This specimen was peripheral blood, taken 28 days after the second AZD1222 dose. The TCR sequence derives from an adult who received the AZD1222 COVID-19 vaccine. As DNA, the CDR3 is TGTGCCAGCAGCTTATTAAGGACGCAAGAGACCCAGTACTTC. Translated, it gives CASSLLRTQETQYF.